The 9 T cell receptor beta chains listed next were all sequenced from one sample in a study of blood T cell repertoires in COVID-19. TCRdb's table, derived via immunoSEQ multiplex PCR, lists solely in-frame clones and lacks some. The table has more than 300,000 clones, under 95% seen once; the top ten hold about 3.5%. Sample: peripheral blood. The source of these receptors is a woman under 30 who had recovered from COVID-19.

This chain joins TRBV7-2 and TRBJ2-5; D may be TRBD1 (6 bases). This CDR3 contains 15 residues. V lost 0 bases and J 3 bases, leaving 11 bases between the germline ends. Germline lookup yields CDR1 SGHTA and CDR2 FQGNSA. This chain's CDR3 is CASSLAGQVKETQYF. In DNA, the CDR3 is TGTGCCAGCAGCTTAGCGGGACAAGTTAAAGAGACCCAGTACTTC.

This chain uses TRBV12-5 with TRBJ2-3, with D possibly TRBD2 on 6 matching bases. Germline lookup yields CDR1 LGHNT and CDR2 FRNRAP. The CDR3 has 15 residues. With 7 bases removed from V and 6 bases from J, the gap between germline ends came to 20 bases. The CDR3 sequence: CASATDYRSIDTQYF. The CDR3, as DNA: TGTGCTAGTGCCACGGACTACCGAAGTATCGATACGCAGTATTTT. The whole variable domain, remainder taken from reference TRBV12-5 and TRBJ2-3, is DARVTQTPRHKVTEMGQEVTMRCQPILGHNTVFWYRQTMMQGLELLAYFRNRAPLDDSGMPKDRFSAEMPDATLATLKIQPSEPRDSAVYFCASATDYRSIDTQYFGPGTRLTVL.

The V call is TRBV5-1, the J call TRBJ1-6, with D unclear. V lost 0 bases, J lost 3 bases, and 7 bases lay in between. There are 15 residues in the CDR3. Germline V gene sequence: CDR1 SGHRS, CDR2 YFSETQ. In DNA, the CDR3 is TGCGCCAGCAGCTTGGAACAAAACTATAATTCACCCCTCCACTTT. Amino acid sequence: CASSLEQNYNSPLHF. Complete variable domain (other parts from reference TRBV5-1 and TRBJ1-6): KAGVTQTPRYLIKTRGQQVTLSCSPISGHRSVSWYQQTPGQGLQFLFEYFSETQRNKGNFPGRFSGRQFSNSRSEMNVSTLELGDSALYLCASSLEQNYNSPLHFGNGTRLTVT.

V is TRBV7-8 and J is TRBJ2-3, with D maybe TRBD2 (6 bases). Trimming removed 3 bases from V and 3 bases from J, with 13 bases in between. CDR1 is SGHVS and CDR2 is FQNEAQ in the germline V gene. This CDR3 has 15 residues. The chain's CDR3 is CASSFGRMSTDTQYF. The CDR3 region has the DNA TGTGCCAGCAGCTTCGGGAGAATGTCAACAGATACGCAGTATTTT.

V usage is TRBV12-5 and J usage is TRBJ2-1, with TRBD2 matching 10 bases. V was pared by 4 bases and J by 0 bases, with 12 bases of the junction left unmatched. CDR3 size: 19 residues. CDR1 and CDR2 (germline): LGHNT, FRNRAP. This chain's CDR3 is CASGWEGTSETYSYNEQFF. The CDR3 nucleotides read TGTGCTAGTGGTTGGGAGGGGACTAGCGAGACCTACTCCTACAATGAGCAGTTCTTC.

The chain carries TRBV5-5 and TRBJ2-3; unclear D gene. Germline values: CDR1 SGHKS, CDR2 YYEKEE (reference sequence). Trimming left V 2 bases short and J 2 bases short, with 12 bases between. There are 15 residues in the CDR3. The CDR3 loop reads CASSLQSSLTDTQYF. The DNA for the CDR3 is TGTGCCAGCAGCTTACAGTCCTCTCTCACAGATACGCAGTATTTT.

CDR3 sequence reads: CASSLGSSAGELFF. In nucleotides, the CDR3 is TGTGCCAGCAGCTTAGGATCTAGCGCCGGGGAGCTGTTTTTT. The chain has TRBV7-8 and TRBJ2-2; possibly TRBD2 for D (6 bases). The CDR3 is 14 amino acids. V lost 1 base, J lost 6 bases, and 9 bases lay in between. The germline CDR1 and CDR2 sequences are SGHVS and FQNEAQ.

This clone was observed once. V and J are TRBV5-1 and TRBJ1-5; D remains ambiguous. Germline V CDR1 and CDR2: SGHRS, YFSETQ. The CDR3 has 13 residues. V was pared by 0 bases and J by 7 bases, with 8 bases between. The CDR3 DNA reads as TGCGCCAGCAGCTTGGCCGAGGGACAGCCCCAGCATTTT. Protein sequence: CASSLAEGQPQHF.

The chain employs TRBV3-1 (or the pseudogene TRBV3-2) and TRBJ1-4; possible D gene TRBD1, 5 bases. The CDR3 covers 14 residues. The V end lost 3 bases, the J end lost 6 bases, and 11 bases lay between the germline ends. Per the germline V gene, CDR1 is LGHDT and CDR2 is YNNKEL (reference sequence). The DNA for the CDR3 is TGTGCCAGCAGCCACAGGGCTGGGGATGAAAAACTGTTTTTT. As protein: CASSHRAGDEKLFF.